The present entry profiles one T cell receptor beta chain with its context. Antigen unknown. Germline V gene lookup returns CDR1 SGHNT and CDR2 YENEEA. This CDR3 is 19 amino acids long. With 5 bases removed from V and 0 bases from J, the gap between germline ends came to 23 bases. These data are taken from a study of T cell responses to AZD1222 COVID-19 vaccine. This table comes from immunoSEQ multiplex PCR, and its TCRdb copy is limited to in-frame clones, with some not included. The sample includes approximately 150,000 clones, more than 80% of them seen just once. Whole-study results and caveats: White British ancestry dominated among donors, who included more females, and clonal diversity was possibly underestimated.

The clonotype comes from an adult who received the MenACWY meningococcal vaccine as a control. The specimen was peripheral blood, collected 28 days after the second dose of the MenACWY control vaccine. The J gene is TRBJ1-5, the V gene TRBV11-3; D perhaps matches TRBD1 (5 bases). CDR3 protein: CASSPSGGTASYSNQPQHF. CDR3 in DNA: TGTGCCAGCAGCCCGTCAGGCGGGACGGCATCGTATAGCAATCAGCCCCAGCATTTT.